The clone carrying this T cell receptor beta chain showed up many times. The antigen remains undetermined. The CDR3 is 17 amino acids. Trimming stripped 1 base from V and 4 bases from J, with 18 bases between. The germline V gene has CDR1 SGHTA and CDR2 FQGTGA. This sample was taken from a study of T cell repertoires in cytomegalovirus infection. TCRdb used MiXCR to reprocess the reads, holding one entry per CDR3 protein. The sample carries around 900,000 distinct CDR3 sequences, around 30% recorded once. The sample in question was cultured CD8+ T cells from PBMCs, obtained from culture after CMV antigen stimulation. This TCR was sampled from a human donor in good health (CMV status not recorded). Some clones in this sample may be carry-over from other donors' samples. The chain has TRBV7-3 and TRBJ2-3; maybe TRBD2 (6 bases). The CDR3 loop is CASSLKGAGSSPDTQYF. DNA of the CDR3: TGTGCCAGCAGCTTAAAAGGGGCGGGATCCAGCCCAGATACGCAGTATTTT.